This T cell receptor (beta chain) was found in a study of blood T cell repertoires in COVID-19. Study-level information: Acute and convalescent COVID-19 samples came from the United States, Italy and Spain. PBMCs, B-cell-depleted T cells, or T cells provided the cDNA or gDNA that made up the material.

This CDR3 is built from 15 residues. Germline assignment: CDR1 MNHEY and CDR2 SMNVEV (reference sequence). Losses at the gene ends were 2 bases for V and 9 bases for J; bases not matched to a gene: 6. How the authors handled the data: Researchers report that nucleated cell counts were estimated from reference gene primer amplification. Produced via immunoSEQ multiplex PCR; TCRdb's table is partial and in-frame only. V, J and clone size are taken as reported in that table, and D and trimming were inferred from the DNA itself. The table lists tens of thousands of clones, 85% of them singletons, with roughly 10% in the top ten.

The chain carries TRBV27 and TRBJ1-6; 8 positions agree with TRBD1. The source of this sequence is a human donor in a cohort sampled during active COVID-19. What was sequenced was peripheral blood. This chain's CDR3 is CASSLRGQVLSPLHF. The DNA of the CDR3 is TGTGCCAGCAGTTTAAGGGGACAGGTCCTTTCACCCCTCCACTTT.